The source of this T cell receptor beta chain is a study of post-analysis software for immune sequencing data. Trimming took 3 bases from V and 7 from J, leaving 16 bases between them. The CDR3 extends over 14 amino acids. Germline V CDR1 and CDR2: DFQATT, SNEGSKA (reference sequence). Unique molecular identifiers tagged the TCR beta cDNA libraries. TCRdb re-called the PCR reads through MiXCR, storing one row per CDR3 protein. The data contain hundreds of thousands of distinct CDR3 sequences, 53% of them singletons. General observations from the study: In patients, 4 to 6 TRBV segments were more frequent than in controls, with TRBV5-6, TRBV5-1 and TRBV20-1 among them.

This clonotype showed up just a few times. What it binds is not known. The sequence came from a girl between 10 and 17 years old with multiple sclerosis. Sequenced sample: blood. The genes are TRBV20-1 and TRBJ1-5; D is perhaps TRBD1 (5 bases). The CDR3 DNA reads as TGCAGTGCTAGCCAAGCCCGGGGGTTGCAGCCCCAGCATTTT. Its translation is CSASQARGLQPQHF.